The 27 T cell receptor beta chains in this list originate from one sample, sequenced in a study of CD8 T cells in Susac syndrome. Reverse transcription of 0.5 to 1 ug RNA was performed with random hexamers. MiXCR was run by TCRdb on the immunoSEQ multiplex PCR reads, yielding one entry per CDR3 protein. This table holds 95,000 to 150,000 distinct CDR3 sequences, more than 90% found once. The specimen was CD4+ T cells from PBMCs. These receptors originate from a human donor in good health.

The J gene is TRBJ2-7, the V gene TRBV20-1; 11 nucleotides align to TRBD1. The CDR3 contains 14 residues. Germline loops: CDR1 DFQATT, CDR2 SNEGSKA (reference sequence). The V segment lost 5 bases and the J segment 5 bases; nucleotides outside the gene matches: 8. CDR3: CSAGGGQGADEQYF. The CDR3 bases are TGCAGTGCTGGGGGAGGACAGGGGGCTGACGAGCAGTACTTC.

CDR3 loop: CASSQDPGTGNTIYF. The CDR3 DNA reads TGTGCCAGCAGCCAAGATCCAGGGACTGGAAACACCATATATTTT. The V call is TRBV3-1, the J call TRBJ1-3, with D perhaps matching TRBD1 (5 bases). The ends were cut back, 0 bases at V and 2 bases at J, with 8 bases in the middle. Germline CDR1 LGHDT, CDR2 YNNKEL (reference sequence). The CDR3 is 15 amino acids.

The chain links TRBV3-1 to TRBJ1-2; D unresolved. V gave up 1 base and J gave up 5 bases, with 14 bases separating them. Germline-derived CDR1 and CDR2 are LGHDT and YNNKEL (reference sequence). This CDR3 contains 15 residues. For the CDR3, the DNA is TGTGCCAGCAGCCAAGGCTTTAGAGATGGGTATGGCTACACCTTC. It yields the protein CASSQGFRDGYGYTF.

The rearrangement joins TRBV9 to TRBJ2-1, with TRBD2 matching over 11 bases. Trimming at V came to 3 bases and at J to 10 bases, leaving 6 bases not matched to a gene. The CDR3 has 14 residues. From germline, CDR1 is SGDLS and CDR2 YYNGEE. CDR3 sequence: CASSAGLAGREQFF. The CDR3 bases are TGTGCCAGCAGCGCCGGACTAGCGGGTCGAGAGCAGTTCTTC.

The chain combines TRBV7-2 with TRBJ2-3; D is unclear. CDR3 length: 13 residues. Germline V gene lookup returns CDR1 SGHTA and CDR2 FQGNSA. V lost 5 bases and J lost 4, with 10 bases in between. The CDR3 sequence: CASSTPGSDTQYF. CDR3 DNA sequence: TGTGCCAGCAGCACGCCGGGTTCAGATACGCAGTATTTT.

The CDR3 nucleotides are TGTGCCTGGGGAGAGGGGTCTCCTAATGAAAAACTGTTTTTT. Amino acids: CAWGEGSPNEKLFF. J is TRBJ1-4 and V is TRBV30; tentative D call: TRBD1 (5 bases). Trimming removed 5 bases from V and 3 bases from J, with 13 bases in between. The germline V gene encodes CDR1 GTSNPN and CDR2 SVGIG (reference sequence). The CDR3 is 14 residues long.

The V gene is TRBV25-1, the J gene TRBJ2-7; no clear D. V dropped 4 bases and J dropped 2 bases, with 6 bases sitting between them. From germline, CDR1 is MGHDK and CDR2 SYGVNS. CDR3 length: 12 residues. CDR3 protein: CASSGQPYEQYF. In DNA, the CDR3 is TGTGCCAGCAGTGGGCAGCCCTACGAGCAGTACTTC.

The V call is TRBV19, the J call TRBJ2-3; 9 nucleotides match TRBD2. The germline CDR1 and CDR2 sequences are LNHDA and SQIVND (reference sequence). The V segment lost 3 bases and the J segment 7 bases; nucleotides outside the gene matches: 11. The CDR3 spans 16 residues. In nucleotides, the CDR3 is TGTGCCAGTAGTATGGCTCGGCGGGAGGGCCGGCATACGCAGTATTTT. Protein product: CASSMARREGRHTQYF.

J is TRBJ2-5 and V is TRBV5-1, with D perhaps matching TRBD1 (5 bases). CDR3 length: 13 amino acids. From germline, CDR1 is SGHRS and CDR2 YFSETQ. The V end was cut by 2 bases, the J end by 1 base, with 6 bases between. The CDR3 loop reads CASSLQVQETQYF. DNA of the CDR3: TGCGCCAGCAGCTTACAGGTCCAAGAGACCCAGTACTTC.

This CDR3 reads CSARGNTYDSTDTQYF. CDR3 sequence (DNA): TGCAGTGCTAGAGGAAACACGTACGATAGCACAGATACGCAGTATTTT. The chain employs TRBV20-1 and TRBJ2-3; D unclear. V shed 1 base and J shed 0 bases, with 14 bases lying between them. The CDR3 totals 16 residues. Germline V CDR1 and CDR2: DFQATT, SNEGSKA (reference sequence).

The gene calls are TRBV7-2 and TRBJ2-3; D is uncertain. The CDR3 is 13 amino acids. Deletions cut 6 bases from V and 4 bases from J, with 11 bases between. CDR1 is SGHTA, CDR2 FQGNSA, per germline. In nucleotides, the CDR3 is TGTGCCAGCAGTGCCTATCACCCAGATACGCAGTATTTT. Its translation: CASSAYHPDTQYF. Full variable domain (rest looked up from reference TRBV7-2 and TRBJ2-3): GAGVSQSPSNKVTEKGKDVELRCDPISGHTALYWYRQSLGQGLEFLIYFQGNSAPDKSGLPSDRFSAERTGGSVSTLTIQRTQQEDSAVYLCASSAYHPDTQYFGPGTRLTVL.

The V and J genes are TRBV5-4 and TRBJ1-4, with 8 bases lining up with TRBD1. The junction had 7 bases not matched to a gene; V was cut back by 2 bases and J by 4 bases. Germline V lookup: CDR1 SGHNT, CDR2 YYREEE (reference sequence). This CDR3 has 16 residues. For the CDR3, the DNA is TGTGCCAGCAGCTTTCGACAGGGGATACATAATGAAAAACTGTTTTTT. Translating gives CASSFRQGIHNEKLFF.

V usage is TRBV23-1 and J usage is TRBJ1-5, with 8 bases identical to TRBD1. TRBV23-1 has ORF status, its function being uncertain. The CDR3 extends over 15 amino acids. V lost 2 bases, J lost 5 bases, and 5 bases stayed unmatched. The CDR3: CASSQTGQADQPQHF. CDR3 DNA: TGCGCCAGCAGTCAAACGGGACAGGCGGATCAGCCCCAGCATTTT.

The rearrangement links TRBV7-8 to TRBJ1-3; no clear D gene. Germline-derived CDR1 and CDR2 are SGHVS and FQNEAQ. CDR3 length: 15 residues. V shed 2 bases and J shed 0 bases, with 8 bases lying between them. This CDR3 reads CASSLRRISGNTIYF. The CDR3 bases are TGTGCCAGCAGCTTACGGCGGATCTCTGGAAACACCATATATTTT.

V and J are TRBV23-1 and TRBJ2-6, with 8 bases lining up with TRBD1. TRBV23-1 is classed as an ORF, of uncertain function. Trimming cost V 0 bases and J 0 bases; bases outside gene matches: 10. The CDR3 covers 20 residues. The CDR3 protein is CASSQSQGQALLSGANVLTF. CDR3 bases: TGCGCCAGCAGTCAATCTCAGGGACAGGCCCTACTCTCTGGGGCCAACGTCCTGACTTTC.

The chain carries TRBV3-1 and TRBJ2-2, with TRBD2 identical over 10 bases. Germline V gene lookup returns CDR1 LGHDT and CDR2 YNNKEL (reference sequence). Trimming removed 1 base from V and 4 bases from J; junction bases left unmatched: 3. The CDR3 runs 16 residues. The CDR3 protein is CASSQVGLASTGELFF. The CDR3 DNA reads TGTGCCAGCAGCCAAGTGGGACTAGCGAGCACCGGGGAGCTGTTTTTT.

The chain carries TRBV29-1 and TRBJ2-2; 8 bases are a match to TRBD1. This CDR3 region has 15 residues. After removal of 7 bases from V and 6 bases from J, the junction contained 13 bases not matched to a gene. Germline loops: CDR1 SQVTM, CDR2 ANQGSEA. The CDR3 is CSGGQGRSNPGELFF. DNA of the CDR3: TGCAGCGGTGGACAGGGCCGTTCTAACCCCGGGGAGCTGTTTTTT.

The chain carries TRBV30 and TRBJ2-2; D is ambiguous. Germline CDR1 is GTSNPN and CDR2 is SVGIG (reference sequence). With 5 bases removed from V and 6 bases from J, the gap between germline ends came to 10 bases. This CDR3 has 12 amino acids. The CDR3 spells CAWQYVAGELFF. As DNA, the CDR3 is TGTGCCTGGCAATATGTGGCCGGGGAGCTGTTTTTT. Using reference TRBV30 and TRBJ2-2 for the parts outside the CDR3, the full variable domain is SQTIHQWPATLVQPVGSPLSLECTVEGTSNPNLYWYRQAAGRGLQLLFYSVGIGQISSEVPQNLSASRPQDRQFILSSKKLLLSDSGFYLCAWQYVAGELFFGEGSRLTVL.

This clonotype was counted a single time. This chain's CDR3 is CASSQGTGINYGYTF. CDR3 nucleotide sequence: TGTGCCAGCAGCCAAGGGACAGGTATTAACTATGGCTACACCTTC. The rearrangement joins TRBV3-1 to TRBJ1-2; 7 bases line up with TRBD1. This CDR3 comprises 15 residues. Trimming took 1 base from V and 1 from J; bases not matched to a gene: 3. The V gene's germline CDR1 is LGHDT and CDR2 YNNKEL (reference sequence).

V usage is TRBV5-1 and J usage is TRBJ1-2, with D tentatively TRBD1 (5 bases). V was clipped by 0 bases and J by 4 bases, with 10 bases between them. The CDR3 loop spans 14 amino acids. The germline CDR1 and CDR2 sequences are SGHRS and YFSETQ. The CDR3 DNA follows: TGCGCCAGCAGCTTGGAGGGGCCAACCTATGGCTACACCTTC. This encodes CASSLEGPTYGYTF. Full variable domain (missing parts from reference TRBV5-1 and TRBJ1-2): KAGVTQTPRYLIKTRGQQVTLSCSPISGHRSVSWYQQTPGQGLQFLFEYFSETQRNKGNFPGRFSGRQFSNSRSEMNVSTLELGDSALYLCASSLEGPTYGYTFGSGTRLTVV.

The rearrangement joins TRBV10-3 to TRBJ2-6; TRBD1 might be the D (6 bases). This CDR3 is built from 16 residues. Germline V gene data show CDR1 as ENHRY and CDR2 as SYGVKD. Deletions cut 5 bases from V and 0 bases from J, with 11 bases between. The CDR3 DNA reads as TGTGCCATCAGTCCTAAGGACAGCTCTGGGGCCAACGTCCTGACTTTC. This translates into CAISPKDSSGANVLTF.

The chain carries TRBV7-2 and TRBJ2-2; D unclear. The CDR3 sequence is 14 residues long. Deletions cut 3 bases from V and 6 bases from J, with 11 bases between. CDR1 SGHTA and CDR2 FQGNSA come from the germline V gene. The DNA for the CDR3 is TGTGCCAGCAGCTTCTACAGCTTTGCCGGGGAGCTGTTTTTT. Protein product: CASSFYSFAGELFF.

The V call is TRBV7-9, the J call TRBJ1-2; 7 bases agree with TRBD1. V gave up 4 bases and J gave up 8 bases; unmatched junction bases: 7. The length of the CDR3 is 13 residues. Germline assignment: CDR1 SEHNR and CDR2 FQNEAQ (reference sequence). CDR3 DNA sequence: TGTGCCAGCAGCTCCGGGACAGTCCGCGGCTACACCTTC. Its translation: CASSSGTVRGYTF.

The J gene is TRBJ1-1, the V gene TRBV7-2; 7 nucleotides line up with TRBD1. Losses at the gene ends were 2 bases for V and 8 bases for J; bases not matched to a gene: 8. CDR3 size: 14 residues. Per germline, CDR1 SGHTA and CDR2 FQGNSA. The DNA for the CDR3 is TGTGCCAGCAGCTTATACGTACAGGGGAGGGAAGCTTTCTTT. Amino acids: CASSLYVQGREAFF.

For the CDR3, the DNA is TGCAGTGCTATCGATCAACTGGGTCGGAATGAGCAGTTCTTC. Its translation is CSAIDQLGRNEQFF. The chain couples TRBV20-1 to TRBJ2-1; D gene ambiguous. With 4 bases removed from V and 7 bases from J, the gap between germline ends came to 17 bases. Germline V gene data show CDR1 as DFQATT and CDR2 as SNEGSKA (reference sequence). This CDR3 has 14 residues.

The CDR3, as DNA: TGTGCCAGCGGACGGACAGGGGGCAATCAGCCCCAGCATTTT. It codes for CASGRTGGNQPQHF. The chain links TRBV6-2 or TRBV6-3 to TRBJ1-5; TRBD1 agrees at 9 bases. J was trimmed by 2 bases and V by 8 bases; bases with no gene match: 4. The CDR3 spans 14 residues. Germline CDR1 is MNHEY and CDR2 is SVGEGT.

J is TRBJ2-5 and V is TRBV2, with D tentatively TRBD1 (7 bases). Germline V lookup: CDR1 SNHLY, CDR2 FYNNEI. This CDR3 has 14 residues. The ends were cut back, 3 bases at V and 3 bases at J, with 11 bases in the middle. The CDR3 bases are TGTGCCAGCAGTGAGCAGGGGGGCGAAGAGACCCAGTACTTC. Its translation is CASSEQGGEETQYF. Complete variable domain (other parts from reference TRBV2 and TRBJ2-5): EPEVTQTPSHQVTQMGQEVILRCVPISNHLYFYWYRQILGQKVEFLVSFYNNEISEKSEIFDDQFSVERPDGSNFTLKIRSTKLEDSAMYFCASSEQGGEETQYFGPGTRLLVL.